The T cell receptor (beta chain) under discussion was sequenced for a study of CXCR3-negative and CXCR3-positive naive CD8 T cells. Study-level points and caveats: Memory CD8+ cells showed much lower diversity, while both naive subsets were comparably high. Cryopreserved cells partially lost CXCR3 expression, and fresh PBMCs were used in most assays.

Libraries were UMI-labeled 5' RACE TRB cDNA. TCRdb re-analyzed the 5' RACE reads; it lists each CDR3 protein once, without DNA. Seen in this sample are fewer than 80,000 distinct CDR3 sequences; the ten most common clones hold about 1.5%. On this clonotype: Its specificity is unknown.

Every individual CD8+ T cell subset underwent sorting in triplicate at approximately 280,000 cells apiece. CD45RO-CCR7+CD27+CD95- defined naive CD8+ T cells. The clonotype originates from a human donor in good health. Some clones in this sample may be carry-over from other donors' samples. Sequencing used naive CXCR3- CD8+ T cells from blood. Subset indicated: CD45RO-CCR7+CD27+CD95- naive CD8+ T cells lacking CXCR3 (TNR3-).

CDR3 region: CASSRIFLAETYNEQFF. The chain joins TRBV28 to TRBJ2-1; there is no DNA to check the TCRdb D call of TRBD2. CDR1 and CDR2 from the germline V gene are MDHEN and SYDVKM. The CDR3 has 17 amino acids.